The 22 T cell receptor beta chains listed next were all sequenced from one sample in a study of T-cell reconstitution after alpha-beta-depleted transplantation in children. Library preparation (for TCRbeta) was performed with unique molecular identifiers. TCRdb re-called the PCR reads through MiXCR, storing one row per CDR3 protein. This sample has around 110,000 distinct CDR3 sequences, with about a tenth found just once. The sequencing used PBMCs, collected before TCRalphabeta/CD19-depleted stem cell transplant. These receptors were collected from a boy aged 2-9 years with acute lymphoblastic leukemia, due to receive a stem cell transplant.

CDR3 sequence (DNA): TGTGCCAGCAGCTTAGGGGGACAGACCTTTGGAGACGAGCAGTACTTC. Its protein product is CASSLGGQTFGDEQYF. The rearrangement uses TRBV7-2 and TRBJ2-7; 7 positions match TRBD1. Germline lookup yields CDR1 SGHTA and CDR2 FQGNSA. CDR3 size: 16 residues. The trim removed 1 base at V and 5 bases at J, leaving 11 bases unmatched.

The chain has TRBV28 and TRBJ1-5; 9 bases align to TRBD1. The CDR3 length is 15 residues. Germline loops: CDR1 MDHEN, CDR2 SYDVKM. V lost 3 bases and J lost 7; bases outside the gene matches: 7. The CDR3 loop is CASSLGQGYRQPQHF. Written as DNA, the CDR3 is TGTGCCAGCAGTTTGGGACAGGGTTATAGACAGCCCCAGCATTTT.

The rearrangement uses TRBV27 and TRBJ1-1, with D hard to call. This CDR3 is built from 13 residues. Trimming removed 5 bases from V and 1 base from J, with 8 bases in between. Germline V gene data show CDR1 as MNHEY and CDR2 as SMNVEV (reference sequence). The DNA of the CDR3 is TGTGCCAGCAGTGCCCGGGAGAACACTGAAGCTTTCTTT. Its translation is CASSARENTEAFF.

DNA for the CDR3: TGCAGTGCTAGGGTATTCGATCTCACAGATACGCAGTATTTT. The encoded protein is CSARVFDLTDTQYF. V usage is TRBV20-1 and J usage is TRBJ2-3, with no clear D. V lost 3 bases, J lost 2 bases, and 12 bases lay in between. Germline CDR1 and CDR2: DFQATT and SNEGSKA (reference sequence). The CDR3 is made up of 14 amino acids.

The table lists this clonotype with a few counts. The genes are TRBV19 and TRBJ1-1, with 8 bases matching TRBD1. This CDR3 has 13 residues. Germline CDR1 reads LNHDA; CDR2 reads SQIVND (reference sequence). The V and J ends lost 5 bases and 9 bases, in that order; junction bases with no gene match: 8. The CDR3 loop reads CASSLPGQAKAFF. DNA for the CDR3: TGTGCCAGTAGTCTCCCGGGACAGGCAAAAGCTTTCTTT.

The rearrangement joins TRBV30 to TRBJ2-7; 10 nucleotides match TRBD1. The germline CDR1 and CDR2 sequences are GTSNPN and SVGIG (reference sequence). CDR3 size: 13 residues. With 8 bases clipped from V and 2 bases from J, the junction kept 6 bases outside the gene matches. The CDR3 is CARQDRGTYEQYF. The CDR3 bases are TGTGCCCGCCAGGACAGGGGGACCTACGAGCAGTACTTC.

The chain employs TRBV5-7 and TRBJ2-1; D is ambiguous. TRBV5-7 is classed as an ORF, of uncertain function. The CDR3 covers 17 residues. Deletions cut 9 bases from V and 9 bases from J, with 31 bases between. Here the CDR3 DNA reads TGTGCCATCGGCCCCGGGCTGGGCGGTCCTATCGGGCGTGAGCAGTTCTTC. It yields the protein CAIGPGLGGPIGREQFF.

In this sample, this clonotype turned up a few times. This chain uses TRBV5-1 with TRBJ2-7, with 12 positions matching TRBD2. The V and J ends lost 7 bases and 5 bases, in that order; junction bases with no gene match: 7. Germline V gene sequence: CDR1 SGHRS, CDR2 YFSETQ. This CDR3 has 14 amino acids. CDR3 coding DNA: TGCGCCAGCTTGACTAGCGGGAGTGGAGACGAGCAGTACTTC. It yields the protein CASLTSGSGDEQYF.

The chain joins TRBV5-1 to TRBJ1-3, with D hard to call. This CDR3 contains 17 residues. Deletions cut 3 bases from V and 0 bases from J, with 16 bases between. The germline V gene has CDR1 SGHRS and CDR2 YFSETQ. As DNA, the CDR3 is TGCGCCAGCAGCTCCAGCGTGGACGGAGGCTCTGGAAACACCATATATTTT. Its protein product is CASSSSVDGGSGNTIYF.

The chain is built from TRBV20-1 and TRBJ2-1, with D possibly being TRBD1 (5 bases). Trimming took 0 bases from V and 6 from J, leaving 15 bases between them. The CDR3 length is 15 residues. CDR1 and CDR2 from the germline V gene are DFQATT and SNEGSKA (reference sequence). In DNA, the CDR3 is TGCAGTGCTAGAGATCCCTCAGGGTTGGGCAATGAGCAGTTCTTC. Protein sequence: CSARDPSGLGNEQFF.

This chain joins TRBV29-1 and TRBJ1-1; no clear D gene. Trimming removed 7 bases at V and 2 bases at J, with 5 bases between. This CDR3 is built from 10 residues. Germline V lookup: CDR1 SQVTM, CDR2 ANQGSEA. The CDR3 region has the DNA TGCAGCGGCTGCAACACTGAAGCTTTCTTT. Translating it yields CSGCNTEAFF.

This clonotype was observed a few times. The V and J genes are TRBV29-1 and TRBJ2-3; D not certain. Germline V CDR1 and CDR2: SQVTM, ANQGSEA. V gave up 1 base and J gave up 9 bases, with 5 bases separating them. This CDR3 is 10 amino acids long. CDR3 region: CSVEVLTQYF. CDR3 nucleotide sequence: TGCAGCGTTGAAGTCTTAACGCAGTATTTT.

This clonotype was detected ten times or more. The chain is built from TRBV11-2 and TRBJ2-3; D is possibly TRBD2 (5 bases). V was trimmed by 3 bases and J by 2 bases, leaving 12 bases between them. The CDR3 is 15 residues long. CDR1 SGHAT and CDR2 FQNNGV come from the germline V gene. The CDR3 is CASSFELAPTDTQYF. The CDR3 DNA follows: TGTGCCAGCAGCTTCGAGCTAGCCCCCACAGATACGCAGTATTTT.

This clonotype was picked up a small number of times. This sequence joins TRBV12-3 or TRBV12-4 and TRBJ2-4; D possibly corresponds to TRBD1 (5 bases). The V end lost 6 bases, the J end lost 0 bases, and 15 bases lay between the germline ends. The CDR3 sequence is 16 residues long. The CDR3 loop reads CASRPQDALAKNIQYF. CDR3 in DNA: TGTGCCAGCAGACCACAGGACGCACTAGCCAAAAACATTCAGTACTTC.

In this sample, this clonotype turned up many times. The CDR3 here is CASSSDRGNYNEQFF. CDR3 nucleotide sequence: TGTGCCAGCAGCTCAGACAGGGGTAACTACAATGAGCAGTTCTTC. The chain carries TRBV7-2 and TRBJ2-1; 8 nucleotides match TRBD1. V dropped 4 bases and J dropped 3; count of bases not matched to a gene: 5. CDR3 length: 15 residues. In germline, CDR1 is SGHTA, CDR2 FQGNSA.

The rearrangement uses TRBV20-1 and TRBJ2-7, with 11 bases matching TRBD2. TRBJ2-5 matches the DNA end more closely, so the J call is doubtful. The CDR3 loop spans 17 amino acids. Per the germline V gene, CDR1 is DFQATT and CDR2 is SNEGSKA (reference sequence). CDR3 residues: CSASEASGGQGIETQYF. In DNA form, the CDR3 reads TGCAGTGCTAGTGAGGCTAGCGGGGGGCAGGGGATAGAGACCCAGTACTTC.

The table lists this clonotype with a few counts. The chain carries TRBV4-2 and TRBJ2-2; weak D call: TRBD2 (5 bases). The CDR3 loop spans 16 amino acids. V dropped 3 bases and J dropped 0 bases, with 11 bases sitting between them. Germline values: CDR1 LGHNA, CDR2 YNFKEQ. CDR3 amino acids: CASSHTSGANTGELFF. CDR3 coding DNA: TGTGCCAGCAGCCATACGAGCGGAGCGAACACCGGGGAGCTGTTTTTT.

In its sample, this clonotype was seen many times. The chain carries TRBV20-1 and TRBJ2-3, with 7 bases fitting TRBD1. This CDR3 is 16 amino acids long. V lost 0 bases to trimming and J lost 2 bases; unmatched junction nucleotides: 8. CDR1 and CDR2 (germline): DFQATT, SNEGSKA (reference sequence). CDR3: CSARDLLGQSTDTQYF. For the CDR3, the DNA is TGCAGTGCTAGAGACCTCTTGGGACAGTCCACAGATACGCAGTATTTT.

This clonotype has only a few counts. The chain carries TRBV5-4 and TRBJ2-1; TRBD1 matches 11 bases. Looked up from germline, CDR1 is SGHNT and CDR2 is YYREEE (reference sequence). This CDR3 is built from 16 residues. V lost 4 bases to trimming and J lost 2 bases; unmatched junction nucleotides: 5. The CDR3: CASSQGQGDPYNEQFF. CDR3 coding DNA: TGTGCCAGCAGCCAGGGACAGGGGGATCCCTACAATGAGCAGTTCTTC.

This clonotype was seen only a few times. The chain couples TRBV11-2 to TRBJ1-2, with D uncertain. This CDR3 region has 14 residues. V was shortened by 2 bases and J by 2 bases, with 9 bases between the two germline ends. Germline CDR1 reads SGHAT; CDR2 reads FQNNGV. The CDR3 region has the DNA TGTGCCAGCAGCTTAAGCCATGGCAACTATGGCTACACCTTC. Its translation: CASSLSHGNYGYTF. Using reference TRBV11-2 and TRBJ1-2 for the parts outside the CDR3, the full variable domain is EAGVAQSPRYKIIEKRQSVAFWCNPISGHATLYWYQQILGQGPKLLIQFQNNGVVDDSQLPKDRFSAERLKGVDSTLKIQPAKLEDSAVYLCASSLSHGNYGYTFGSGTRLTVV.

DNA for the CDR3: TGTGCCAGCAGACAAACTAGCGGGTCGGAGTTCTTC. It encodes CASRQTSGSEFF. The V call is TRBV2, the J call TRBJ2-1; 9 bases fit TRBD2. Germline CDR1 SNHLY, CDR2 FYNNEI. Trimming at V came to 6 bases and at J to 14 bases, leaving 8 bases not matched to a gene. This CDR3 contains 12 residues.

This clonotype occurred a few times. The genes are TRBV12-3 or TRBV12-4 and TRBJ1-1; the D is unclear. Trimming took off 5 bases at V and 11 bases at J, with 12 bases between the two ends. The CDR3 spans 11 residues. CDR3 sequence reads: CASSLDDGAFF. The CDR3, as DNA: TGTGCCAGCAGTCTTGACGATGGGGCTTTCTTT.